This T cell receptor beta chain was observed in a study of CD8 T cells in ankylosing spondylitis. Points from the study as a whole: Earlier studies detected some motif variants in reactive arthritis synovial fluid and blood. Apparently characteristic of ankylosing spondylitis blood was a TCR beta motif (eight highly homologous variants). There was reportedly significant enrichment of clones that were disease-linked in matched ankylosing spondylitis synovial fluid.

V was pared by 4 bases and J by 1 base, with 8 bases between. Per the germline V gene, CDR1 is MNHEY and CDR2 is SVGAGI. This CDR3 has 14 residues. Quantitative 5'-RACE was performed with molecular barcodes, and it yielded the TCR beta libraries. From the 5' RACE reads, TCRdb called clonotypes with MiXCR, one entry per CDR3 protein. The table has around 300,000 distinct CDR3 sequences, over 12% seen once. This clonotype has a count of ten or more. Antigen specificity is unknown. The material sequenced was blood, either unsorted or a sorted T cell fraction (not recorded which). The source is a male donor with ankylosing spondylitis or in good health (not recorded which). This sequence joins TRBV6-5 and TRBJ1-3; D remains ambiguous. The CDR3 spells CASSLGRSGNTIYF. In DNA form, the CDR3 reads TGTGCCAGCAGTTTGGGGAGGTCTGGAAACACCATATATTTT.